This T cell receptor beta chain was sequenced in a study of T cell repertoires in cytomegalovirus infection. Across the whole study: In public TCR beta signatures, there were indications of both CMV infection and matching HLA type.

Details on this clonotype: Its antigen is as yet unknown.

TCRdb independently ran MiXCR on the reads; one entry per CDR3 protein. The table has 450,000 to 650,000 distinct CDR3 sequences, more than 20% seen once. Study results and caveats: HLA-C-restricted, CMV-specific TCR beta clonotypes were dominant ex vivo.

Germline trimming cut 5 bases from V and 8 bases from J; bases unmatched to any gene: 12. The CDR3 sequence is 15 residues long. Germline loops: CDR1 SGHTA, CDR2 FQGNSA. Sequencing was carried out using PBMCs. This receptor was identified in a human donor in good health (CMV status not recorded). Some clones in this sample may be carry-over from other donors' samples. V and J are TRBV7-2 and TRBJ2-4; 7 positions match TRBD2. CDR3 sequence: CASSRLALGRDIQYF. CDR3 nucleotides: TGTGCCAGCAGCCGACTAGCTTTAGGTCGGGACATTCAGTACTTC.